This TCR beta chain was identified in a study of cytomegalovirus exposure and HLA in healthy donors. Study-level background: Clustering assigned approximately 78% of the approximately 400 genotyped donors to the Caucasian-associated ancestry cluster.

In the case of this clone: The target antigen is unknown.

The PCR employed 60 Vbeta primers together with 13 Jbeta primers. Sequenced by immunoSEQ multiplex PCR; TCRdb stores in-frame clones only, minus some. The sample consists of about 130,000 clones, around 70% of them appearing once. Overall study findings and caveats: According to a later analysis, donors in an Asian-associated ancestry cluster reportedly had fewer N-insertions than the roughly 640-donor mean.

Sequencing input: PBMCs. The sequence was collected from a male donor in good health and CMV-seronegative.

CDR3 in DNA: TGTGCCAGCAGCTTTTTCCCCGACAGGGGGCTCGTGGATAACTATGGCTACACCTTC. Translated: CASSFFPDRGLVDNYGYTF. The chain couples TRBV7-9 to TRBJ1-2; 10 positions agree with TRBD1. This CDR3 contains 19 residues. Germline V lookup: CDR1 SEHNR, CDR2 FQNEAQ (reference sequence). With 3 bases clipped from V and 1 base from J, the junction kept 14 bases outside the gene matches.